One sample yielded the 27 T cell receptor beta chains listed below, sequenced in a study of CD8+ T cells in alopecia areata (dated by TCRdb to 2016 to 2019). The receptor library was made with the immunoSEQ multiplex PCR assay. To provide template for TCR sequencing, every sample had RNA extracted and reverse transcribed into cDNA. TCRdb holds this immuneACCESS table with in-frame rearrangements only. Some clones are missing; in checked studies, unresolved V genes explain under half, and the rest has no known cause. In this sample the table shows 15,000 to 20,000 clones, and no singletons are among them. Clones ranked in the top ten supply roughly 31% of the sample. Pooled mouse cutaneous lymph node cells were stained for CD4, CD8alpha, NKG2D, NKG2ACE and other markers and were then sorted on a BD Influx. Material: CD8+ T cells sorted from a lymph node. Receptors were obtained from a C3H/HeJ mouse with alopecia areata. This strain has the MHC haplotype H2-k.

This clone appeared many times. Gene and germline names: mouse. The read comes to an end 4 residues before the CDR3 does, leaving the germline J gene to fill in the end. The chain combines TRBV1 with TRBJ1-2, with a tentative D call TRBD1 (5 bases). Germline V gene data show CDR1 as NSQYPW and CDR2 as LRSPGD (reference sequence). CDR3 length equals 14 residues. Incomplete CDR3 DNA: TGCACCTGCAGTGCAGATAACTGGGGGGGC. Amino acids: CTCSADNWGG. The CDR3, in full, reads CTCSADNWGGDYTF.

This clone appeared many times. Gene names are the mouse ones. From the germline J gene comes the end of the CDR3, since the read stops 4 residues before it. The V and J genes are TRBV13-3 and TRBJ2-1, with 7 bases fitting TRBD1. Germline loops: CDR1 NNHDY, CDR2 SYVADS. The CDR3 has 16 amino acids. V lost 0 bases to trimming and J lost 1 base; unmatched junction nucleotides: 4. The CDR3 DNA, read in part, is TGTGCCAGCAGTGATGCAGAGGGACAGAACTATGCT. Translation: CASSDAEGQNYA. The CDR3, in full, reads CASSDAEGQNYAEQFF.

To note about this clone: TCRdb's protein and the DNA translation differ at residue 11; the protein here comes from the DNA. Gene labels here are mouse ones. The sequenced CDR3 bases are TGTGCTAGCAGTAGAGGCAGCCCTGGAAATACG. Translation: CASSRGSPGNT. The CDR3 as a whole reads CASSRGSPGNTLYF. The chain has TRBV17 and TRBJ1-3; D gene uncertain. The read stops 3 residues short of the end of the CDR3; the missing end is completed from the germline J gene. V was clipped by 1 base and J by 2 bases, with 6 bases between them. The length of the CDR3 is 14 residues. Germline V gene data show CDR1 as MNHDT and CDR2 as YYDKIL.

This clone was seen only a few times. The germline and genes are mouse ones. The read terminates 4 residues before the CDR3 end, so the remaining end is supplied by the germline J gene. V and J are TRBV1 and TRBJ1-1; 8 nucleotides agree with TRBD1. The CDR3 sequence is 14 residues long. CDR1 and CDR2 (germline): NSQYPW, LRSPGD (reference sequence). The V and J ends lost 3 bases and 3 bases, in that order; junction bases with no gene match: 3. The CDR3 loop is CTCSAQGADTEVFF. The part of the CDR3 DNA that was read is TGCACCTGCAGTGCCCAGGGGGCGGACACA. The whole variable domain, remainder taken from reference TRBV1 and TRBJ1-1, is VTLLEQNPRWRLVPRGQAVNLRCILKNSQYPWMSWYQQDLQKQLQWLFTLRSPGDKEVKSLPGADYLATRVTDTELRLQVANMSQGRTLYCTCSAQGADTEVFFGKGTRLTVV.

Notes on this clone: Germline and genes here are mouse. Read data end 4 residues before the CDR3 end; the end is taken from the germline J gene. The chain links TRBV19 to TRBJ1-1; 8 bases map to TRBD1. With 6 bases clipped from V and 1 base from J, the junction kept 2 bases outside the gene matches. The CDR3 has 13 amino acids. Germline loops: CDR1 FNHDT, CDR2 SITEND (reference sequence). CDR3 DNA (partial): TGTGCCAGCACCGGGACAGGGAACACA. Protein: CASTGTGNT. The full CDR3 protein reads CASTGTGNTEVFF.

Comment on this clone: Gene names refer to mouse genes. The sequenced fragment ends 4 residues before the CDR3 boundary, so the rest is inferred from the germline J gene. The V and J genes are TRBV13-2 and TRBJ2-7; D is uncertain. Germline V gives CDR1 NNHNN, CDR2 SYGAGS (reference sequence). There are 12 residues in the CDR3. The CDR3: CASGPTDYEQYF. The CDR3 bases that were read are TGTGCCAGCGGCCCTACAGATTAT.

This clone was seen a handful of times. The germline and genes are mouse ones. The CDR3 extends 4 residues past the end of the read, so its final part is completed from the germline J gene. The V and J genes are TRBV13-2 and TRBJ2-2; 8 nucleotides line up with TRBD1. V gave up 4 bases and J gave up 3 bases; unmatched junction bases: 5. CDR1 and CDR2 (germline): NNHNN, SYGAGS (reference sequence). The CDR3 consists of 15 residues. This CDR3 is CASGPPGGDTGQLYF. The sequenced CDR3 bases are TGTGCCAGCGGTCCTCCAGGGGGCGACACCGGG.

There are many counts of this clone. The germline and genes are mouse ones. The read terminates 4 residues before the CDR3 end, so the remaining end is supplied by the germline J gene. The rearrangement uses TRBV19 and TRBJ2-1; 11 nucleotides match TRBD2. Germline V gives CDR1 FNHDT, CDR2 SITEND (reference sequence). This CDR3 region has 14 residues. V shed 5 bases and J 6 bases; nucleotides not matched to a gene: 4. Partial CDR3 DNA: TGTGCCAGCAGCACGACTGGGGGGGGTGCT. Translated: CASSTTGGGA. The entire CDR3 protein is CASSTTGGGAEQFF.

This clone was seen a few times. These gene names are mouse names. CDR3 amino acids: CTCSAGQGAPEVFF. CDR3 bases read: TGCACCTGCAGTGCAGGACAGGGAGCCCCA. The gene calls are TRBV1 and TRBJ1-1, with TRBD1 identical over 7 bases. The read terminates 4 residues before the CDR3 end, so the remaining end is supplied by the germline J gene. The CDR3 loop spans 14 amino acids. Germline CDR1 NSQYPW, CDR2 LRSPGD (reference sequence). Variable domain in full (rest from reference TRBV1 and TRBJ1-1): VTLLEQNPRWRLVPRGQAVNLRCILKNSQYPWMSWYQQDLQKQLQWLFTLRSPGDKEVKSLPGADYLATRVTDTELRLQVANMSQGRTLYCTCSAGQGAPEVFFGKGTRLTVV.

At least ten counts were recorded for this clone. Gene names are the mouse ones. The read is 4 residues too short to cover the CDR3 end, so that end is filled in from the germline J gene. The chain links TRBV19 to TRBJ2-4, with D perhaps TRBD1 (5 bases). The CDR3 is 13 residues long. V dropped 4 bases and J dropped 0 bases, with 6 bases sitting between them. Germline V CDR1 and CDR2: FNHDT, SITEND (reference sequence). CDR3 DNA (partial): TGTGCCAGCAGTCAGGGTAGTCAAAAC. Protein sequence: CASSQGSQN. The whole CDR3 protein reads CASSQGSQNTLYF.

The table lists this clone with many counts. The gene names here belong to mouse. The read halts 4 residues ahead of the CDR3 end, with the missing end drawn from the germline J gene. This chain links TRBV13-3 with TRBJ2-1; D possibly corresponds to TRBD1 (5 bases). Trimming left V 1 base short and J 5 bases short, with 7 bases between. This CDR3 has 13 residues. CDR1 NNHDY and CDR2 SYVADS come from the germline V gene. CDR3 DNA, as far as it was read: TGTGCCAGCAGTGATCAAGGGGATGCT. It yields the protein CASSDQGDA. The whole CDR3 protein is CASSDQGDAEQFF.

There are a few counts of this clone. Gene labels here are mouse ones. The read falls 4 residues short of the CDR3 end, and the missing part is taken from the germline J gene. The rearrangement joins TRBV1 to TRBJ2-5, with a weak D call TRBD1 (5 bases). The CDR3 has 15 amino acids. V lost 1 base and J lost 0, with 8 bases in between. Germline V gene sequence: CDR1 NSQYPW, CDR2 LRSPGD (reference sequence). The covered CDR3 bases are TGCACCTGCAGTGCAGGGACAATTAACCAAGAC. This translates into CTCSAGTINQD. The entire CDR3 protein is CTCSAGTINQDTQYF.

This clone has ten or more counts. Mouse gene names apply. CDR3 in amino acids: CASSDRWGSSAETLYF. The sequenced CDR3 bases are TGTGCCAGCAGTGATCGCTGGGGGTCTAGTGCAGAA. The chain carries TRBV13-3 and TRBJ2-3, with 7 bases matching TRBD2. The read ends 4 residues shy of where the CDR3 ends; the end is completed using the germline J gene. The germline CDR1 and CDR2 sequences are NNHDY and SYVADS. The CDR3 consists of 16 residues. V lost 1 base, J lost 0 bases, and 5 bases stayed unmatched.

On this clone: This likely came from a read error, as a far larger clone is one base away. Here the gene names and germline are mouse. The CDR3 end lies 4 residues beyond the end of the read and is filled in from the germline J gene. The same CDR3 arises from other DNA sequences in this sample as well. The genes are TRBV19 and TRBJ1-4; maybe TRBD1 (6 bases). The CDR3 is 15 residues long. Germline V lookup: CDR1 FNHDT, CDR2 SITEND (reference sequence). Trimming stripped 5 bases from V and 0 bases from J, with 11 bases between. The sequenced part of the CDR3 DNA is TGTGCCAGCAGCCCGGGACAATTTTCCAACGAA. Its protein product is CASSPGQFSNE. From start to end, the CDR3 is CASSPGQFSNERLFF.

This clone came up many times. Gene names refer to mouse genes. The read comes to an end 4 residues before the CDR3 does, leaving the germline J gene to fill in the end. The chain joins TRBV13-3 to TRBJ1-4; 12 bases line up with TRBD1. The junction had 4 bases not matched to a gene; V was cut back by 1 base and J by 3 bases. This CDR3 is 17 amino acids long. CDR1 NNHDY and CDR2 SYVADS come from the germline V gene. The CDR3 is CASSDRDRGRPNERLFF. CDR3 bases read: TGTGCCAGCAGTGATCGGGACAGGGGGCGCCCCAACGAA.

This clone was observed a handful of times. At residue 12, the TCRdb protein and translated DNA are inconsistent; the protein given comes from the DNA. The gene symbols are mouse symbols. The missing CDR3 end, 3 residues past where the read stops, is filled in from the germline J gene. The chain carries TRBV19 and TRBJ1-3, with 8 bases that match TRBD1. The trim removed 4 bases at V and 4 bases at J, leaving 7 bases unmatched. The germline V gene has CDR1 FNHDT and CDR2 SITEND (reference sequence). The CDR3 length is 15 residues. CDR3 loop: CASSPPRGRGNTLYF. CDR3 DNA, as far as it was read: TGTGCCAGCAGTCCCCCCAGGGGGCGCGGAAATACG.

Comment on this clone: The gene symbols are mouse symbols. The read falls 4 residues short of the CDR3 end, and the missing part is taken from the germline J gene. The chain employs TRBV13-3 and TRBJ2-1, with 10 bases fitting TRBD1. Germline V CDR1 and CDR2: NNHDY, SYVADS. V lost 2 bases and J lost 6; bases outside the gene matches: 2. CDR3 size: 14 residues. Here the CDR3 reads CASSEDRGRAEQFF. CDR3 DNA (partial): TGTGCCAGCAGTGAAGACAGGGGGCGTGCT.

This clone was detected a few times. Mouse germline and gene names are used. The read gets to within 4 residues of the CDR3 end, and the germline J gene fills in the rest. The genes are TRBV1 and TRBJ2-2; 9 bases are shared with TRBD1. This CDR3 spans 14 amino acids. V was clipped by 5 bases and J by 3 bases; unmatched bases: 1. The germline V gene encodes CDR1 NSQYPW and CDR2 LRSPGD (reference sequence). CDR3 in amino acids: CTCSRDRDTGQLYF. The CDR3 DNA, read in part, is TGCACCTGCAGTAGGGACAGGGACACCGGG.

Concerning this clone: Gene names are mouse gene names. With the read ending 4 residues before the CDR3 end, the germline J gene is used to fill in that end. V is TRBV1 and J is TRBJ1-1; TRBD1 agrees at 8 bases. Trimming removed 6 bases from V and 0 bases from J; junction bases left unmatched: 0. Germline V gives CDR1 NSQYPW, CDR2 LRSPGD (reference sequence). The CDR3 consists of 13 residues. The covered CDR3 bases are TGCACCTGCAGACAGGGGGCAAACACA. Its translation: CTCRQGANT. The CDR3 in its entirety is CTCRQGANTEVFF.

This clone occurred many times. There is a difference at residue 13 between the TCRdb protein and the DNA translation, so the protein given here was translated from the DNA. Gene names refer to mouse genes. The CDR3 end is not reached by the read, which stops 3 residues before it; the germline J gene fills it in. V gene TRBV1 combines with J gene TRBJ1-3; 9 positions match TRBD1. Germline lookup yields CDR1 NSQYPW and CDR2 LRSPGD (reference sequence). The CDR3 totals 16 residues. The V gene end was trimmed by 2 bases and the J gene end by 3 bases; junction bases not matched to a gene: 5. The sequenced part of the CDR3 DNA is TGCACCTGCAGTGCACCCGGGACAGGGATTGGAAATACG. This codes for CTCSAPGTGIGNT. The full CDR3 sequence reads CTCSAPGTGIGNTLYF.

On this clone itself: Gene names follow the mouse nomenclature. The CDR3 end is not reached by the read, which stops 4 residues before it; the germline J gene fills it in. This chain connects TRBV13-2 to TRBJ2-5, with 8 bases aligning to TRBD2. The CDR3 is 14 residues long. Trimming removed 1 base from V and 3 bases from J; junction bases left unmatched: 1. CDR1 is NNHNN, CDR2 SYGAGS, per germline (reference sequence). CDR3 DNA (partial): TGTGCCAGCGGTGATTACTGGGGGCAAGAC. Encoded protein: CASGDYWGQD. The CDR3, in full, reads CASGDYWGQDTQYF.

With respect to this clone: Genes and germline are mouse. The read terminates 4 residues ahead of where the CDR3 ends, so the germline J gene completes it. This chain uses TRBV13-1 with TRBJ2-3; 7 nucleotides agree with TRBD1. This CDR3 comprises 16 residues. CDR1 NSHNY and CDR2 SYGAGN come from the germline V gene. After removal of 0 bases from V and 0 bases from J, the junction contained 4 bases not matched to a gene. CDR3 bases read: TGTGCCAGCAGTGATGCAGGGACAGCTAGTGCAGAA. As protein: CASSDAGTASAE. The entire CDR3 protein is CASSDAGTASAETLYF.

As for this clone: Gene names are mouse gene names. The sequenced fragment ends 4 residues before the CDR3 boundary, so the rest is inferred from the germline J gene. The chain is built from TRBV13-3 and TRBJ2-4; D is possibly TRBD1 (6 bases). Germline CDR1 NNHDY, CDR2 SYVADS. The CDR3 totals 13 residues. The V end lost 5 bases, the J end lost 0 bases, and 7 bases lay between the germline ends. CDR3 sequence: CASRDSSQNTLYF. CDR3 DNA, as far as it was read: TGTGCCAGCAGGGACAGTAGTCAAAAC.

Note on this clone: Mouse germline and gene names are used. The read ends 4 residues before the CDR3 terminus; that terminus is restored from the germline J gene. The chain uses TRBV19 and TRBJ2-3, with D possibly being TRBD1 (5 bases). The CDR3 length is 13 residues. With 6 bases removed from V and 2 bases from J, the gap between germline ends came to 10 bases. Germline V CDR1 and CDR2: FNHDT, SITEND (reference sequence). Partial CDR3 DNA: TGTGCCAGCACCCCGGACAATGCAGAA. This codes for CASTPDNAE. The complete CDR3 protein is CASTPDNAETLYF.

This clone was seen only a few times. The gene names here belong to mouse. The read ends 4 residues shy of where the CDR3 ends; the end is completed using the germline J gene. This chain links TRBV1 with TRBJ2-7, with 10 nucleotides matching TRBD2. The CDR3 extends over 13 amino acids. Germline values: CDR1 NSQYPW, CDR2 LRSPGD (reference sequence). The CDR3 DNA, read in part, is TGCACCTGCAAGGCGGGACTGGGGTAT. This gives the protein CTCKAGLGY. The full CDR3 protein reads CTCKAGLGYEQYF.

This clone was observed a few times. The gene symbols are mouse symbols. The read ends 4 residues before the CDR3 terminus; that terminus is restored from the germline J gene. The chain couples TRBV13-3 to TRBJ1-4; 10 positions match TRBD1. Unmatched junction bases numbered 3, after V lost 1 base and J lost 6 bases. Germline V gene sequence: CDR1 NNHDY, CDR2 SYVADS. The CDR3 sequence is 15 residues long. The sequenced CDR3 bases are TGTGCCAGCAGTGATAGAGGGACAGGGGACGAA. It is translated as CASSDRGTGDE. The full CDR3 sequence reads CASSDRGTGDERLFF.

This clone occurred a few times. Germline and genes here are mouse. The read ends 4 residues early relative to the CDR3; the germline J gene fills the gap. The chain couples TRBV31 to TRBJ1-2, with D tentatively TRBD1 (6 bases). This CDR3 region has 13 residues. Trimming pared 1 base from V and 1 base from J, leaving 7 bases between. Looked up from germline, CDR1 is GKSSPN and CDR2 is SITVG. CDR3 residues: CAWSRDINSDYTF. The CDR3 bases that were read are TGTGCCTGGAGTCGGGACATAAACTCC.